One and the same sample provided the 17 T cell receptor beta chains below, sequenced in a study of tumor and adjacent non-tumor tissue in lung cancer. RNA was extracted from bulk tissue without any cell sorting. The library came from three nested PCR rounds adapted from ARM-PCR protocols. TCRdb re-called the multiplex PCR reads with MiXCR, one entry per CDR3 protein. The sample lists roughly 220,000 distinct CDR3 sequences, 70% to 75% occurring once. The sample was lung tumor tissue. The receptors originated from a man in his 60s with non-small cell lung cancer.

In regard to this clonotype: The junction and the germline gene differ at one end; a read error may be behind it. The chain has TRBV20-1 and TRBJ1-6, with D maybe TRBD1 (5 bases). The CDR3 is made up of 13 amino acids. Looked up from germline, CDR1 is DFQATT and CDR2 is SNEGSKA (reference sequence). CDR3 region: CIATLTGASPLHF. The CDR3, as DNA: TGCATTGCCACCTTGACTGGGGCTTCACCTCTCCACTTT.

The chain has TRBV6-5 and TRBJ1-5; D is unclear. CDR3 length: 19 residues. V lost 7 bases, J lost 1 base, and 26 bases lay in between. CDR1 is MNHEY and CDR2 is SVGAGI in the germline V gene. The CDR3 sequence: CASITNAWSIDGSNQPQHF. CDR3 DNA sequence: TGTGCCAGCATCACCAACGCATGGTCGATTGATGGCAGCAATCAGCCCCAGCATTTT.

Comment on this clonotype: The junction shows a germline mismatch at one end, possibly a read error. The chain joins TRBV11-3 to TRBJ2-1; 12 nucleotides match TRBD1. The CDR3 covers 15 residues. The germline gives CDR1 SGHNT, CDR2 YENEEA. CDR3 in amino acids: CASITGQGANNEQLF. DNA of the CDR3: TGTGCCAGCATCACGGGACAGGGGGCCAACAATGAGCAGCTCTTC.

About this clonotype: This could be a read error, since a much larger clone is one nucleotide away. The CDR3 loop is CASSYADRNTGELFF. The CDR3 coding sequence is TGTGCCAGCAGTTACGCGGACAGAAACACCGGGGAGCTGTTTTTT. The chain has TRBV6-2 or TRBV6-3 and TRBJ2-2; weak D call: TRBD1 (6 bases). The V gene lost 2 bases and the J gene lost 2 bases, with 9 bases spanning the gap. In germline, CDR1 is MNHEY, CDR2 SVGEGT. This CDR3 region has 15 residues.

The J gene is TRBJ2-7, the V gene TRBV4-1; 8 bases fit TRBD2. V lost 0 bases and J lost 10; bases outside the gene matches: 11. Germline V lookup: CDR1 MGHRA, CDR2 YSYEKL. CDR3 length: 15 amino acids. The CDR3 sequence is CASSQDPAGVDGQYF. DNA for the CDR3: TGCGCCAGCAGCCAAGATCCAGCGGGAGTAGATGGCCAGTACTTC.

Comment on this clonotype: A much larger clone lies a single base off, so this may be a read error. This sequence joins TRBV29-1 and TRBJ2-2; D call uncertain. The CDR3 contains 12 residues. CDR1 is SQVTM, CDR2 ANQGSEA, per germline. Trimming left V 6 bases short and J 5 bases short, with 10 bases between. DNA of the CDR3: TGCAGCGTCGTAGGAGAAACCGGGGAGCTGTTTTTT. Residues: CSVVGETGELFF.

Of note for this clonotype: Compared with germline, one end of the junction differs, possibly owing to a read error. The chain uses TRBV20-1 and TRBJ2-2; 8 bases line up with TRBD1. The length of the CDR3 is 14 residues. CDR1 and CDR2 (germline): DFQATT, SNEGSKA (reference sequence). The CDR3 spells CRASQGANSGELFF. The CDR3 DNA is TGCAGAGCTAGCCAGGGGGCTAACAGCGGGGAGCTGTTTTTT.

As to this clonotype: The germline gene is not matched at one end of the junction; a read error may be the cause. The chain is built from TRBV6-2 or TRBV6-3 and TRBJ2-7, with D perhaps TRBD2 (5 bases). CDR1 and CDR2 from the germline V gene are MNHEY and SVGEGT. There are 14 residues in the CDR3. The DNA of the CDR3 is TGTGCAAGCAGCCAGATACTAGTAGGCTACGAGCAGTACTTC. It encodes CASSQILVGYEQYF.

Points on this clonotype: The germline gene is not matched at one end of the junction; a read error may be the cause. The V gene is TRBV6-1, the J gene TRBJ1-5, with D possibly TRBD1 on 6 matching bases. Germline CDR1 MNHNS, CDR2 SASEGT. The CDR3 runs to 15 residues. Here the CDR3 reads CASSLTGSSNHPQHF. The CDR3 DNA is TGTGCCAGCAGTCTAACAGGGTCGTCAAATCACCCCCAGCATTTT.

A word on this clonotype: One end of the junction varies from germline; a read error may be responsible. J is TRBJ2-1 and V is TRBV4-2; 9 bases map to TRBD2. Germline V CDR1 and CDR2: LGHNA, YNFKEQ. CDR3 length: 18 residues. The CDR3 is CATSQAAVIAGDPNEQLF. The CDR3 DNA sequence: TGTGCCACCAGCCAAGCCGCGGTTATAGCGGGAGATCCCAATGAGCAGCTCTTC.

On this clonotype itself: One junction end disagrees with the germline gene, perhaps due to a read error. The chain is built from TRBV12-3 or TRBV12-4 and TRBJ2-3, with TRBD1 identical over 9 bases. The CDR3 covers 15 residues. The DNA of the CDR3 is TGTGCCAGCAGTCCCGGGACAGGGAGCACGGATACGCTGTATTTT. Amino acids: CASSPGTGSTDTLYF.

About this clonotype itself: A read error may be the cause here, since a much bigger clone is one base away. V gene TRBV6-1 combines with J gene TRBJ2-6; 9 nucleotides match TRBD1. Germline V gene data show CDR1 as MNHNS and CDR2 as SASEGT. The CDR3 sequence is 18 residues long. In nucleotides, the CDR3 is TGTGCCAGCAGTGAGATGACAGGGGGTAGCTCTGGGGCCAACGTCCCGACTTTC. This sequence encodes CASSEMTGGSSGANVPTF.

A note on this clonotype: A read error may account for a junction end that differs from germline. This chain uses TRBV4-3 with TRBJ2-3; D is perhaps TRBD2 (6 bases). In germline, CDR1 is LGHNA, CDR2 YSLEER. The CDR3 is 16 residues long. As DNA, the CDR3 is TGCGCCCGCAGCCAAGATAGAGCGGGCACCATAGATACTCAGTATTTT. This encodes CARSQDRAGTIDTQYF.

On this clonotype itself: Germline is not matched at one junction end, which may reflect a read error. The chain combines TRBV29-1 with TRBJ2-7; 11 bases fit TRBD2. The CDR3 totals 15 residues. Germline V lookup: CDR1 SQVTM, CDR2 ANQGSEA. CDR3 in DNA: TGCAGCGTCCCCGGCCTAGCGGGGGGCCGCTACGAGCAGCAATTC. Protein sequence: CSVPGLAGGRYEQQF.

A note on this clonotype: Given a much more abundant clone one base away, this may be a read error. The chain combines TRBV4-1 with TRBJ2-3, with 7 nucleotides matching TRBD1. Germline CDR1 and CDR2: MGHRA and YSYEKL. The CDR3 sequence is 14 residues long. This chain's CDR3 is CASSQSPGTVTQYF. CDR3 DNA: TGCGCCAGCAGCCAAAGCCCAGGGACAGTTACGCAGTATTTT.

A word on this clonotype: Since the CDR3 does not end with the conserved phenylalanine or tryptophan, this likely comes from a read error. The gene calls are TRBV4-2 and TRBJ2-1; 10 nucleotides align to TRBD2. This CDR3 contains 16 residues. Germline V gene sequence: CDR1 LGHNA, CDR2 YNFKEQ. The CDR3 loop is CATSHSSSGRYNEQFL. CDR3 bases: TGTGCCACCAGCCATTCTTCTAGCGGGAGATACAATGAGCAGTTCTTA.

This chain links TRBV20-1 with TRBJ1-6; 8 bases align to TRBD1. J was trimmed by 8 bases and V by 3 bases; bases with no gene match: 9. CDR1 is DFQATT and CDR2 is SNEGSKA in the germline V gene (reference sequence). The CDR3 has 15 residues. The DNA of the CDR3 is TGCAGTGCTAGTCTGGACAGGGTGCGGTATTCACCCCTCCACTTT. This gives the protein CSASLDRVRYSPLHF.